This TCR beta chain emerged from a study of PD-L1 blockade in urothelial cancer. Across the study: From about 2014, patients received atezolizumab, given as 1,200 mg intravenously every 3 weeks.

The CDR3 spans 15 residues. Germline V gives CDR1 MDHEN, CDR2 SYDVKM. Trimming cost V 8 bases and J 5 bases; bases outside gene matches: 12. Spiking each PCR with synthetic TCR analog templates was performed. Sequencing used immunoSEQ multiplex PCR; TCRdb keeps in-frame clones, though not all of them. Among about 40,000 clones listed, approximately 80% were seen once. This rearrangement joins TRBV28 to TRBJ1-1, with 9 bases that match TRBD1. The TCR was taken from a man aged 55 to 69 with urothelial cancer. The sequenced sample was PBMCs, obtained around atezolizumab (anti-PD-L1) treatment. CDR3 region: CASLFPGQGRTEAFF. In nucleotides, the CDR3 is TGTGCCAGCCTATTTCCGGGACAGGGAAGGACTGAAGCTTTCTTT.